The TCR beta chain under discussion was sequenced for a study of blood T cell repertoires in COVID-19. About the research overall: In each case, the material was cDNA or gDNA derived from T cells, B-cell-depleted T cells, or PBMCs.

Germline V gene lookup returns CDR1 LNHDA and CDR2 SQIVND (reference sequence). The CDR3 covers 12 residues. V was shortened by 1 base and J by 7 bases, with 8 bases between the two germline ends. Assay used: immunoSEQ multiplex PCR; TCRdb lists only in-frame clones, some missing. The repertoire holds around 220,000 clones, with 80% to 90% as singletons. The chain is built from TRBV19 and TRBJ2-7; D possibly corresponds to TRBD2 (5 bases). Input material: peripheral blood. The TCR sequence derives from a man aged 18 to 35 with active or convalescent COVID-19. The CDR3 sequence: CASSIAPGEQYF. The DNA for the CDR3 is TGTGCCAGTAGTATAGCCCCGGGGGAGCAGTACTTC.